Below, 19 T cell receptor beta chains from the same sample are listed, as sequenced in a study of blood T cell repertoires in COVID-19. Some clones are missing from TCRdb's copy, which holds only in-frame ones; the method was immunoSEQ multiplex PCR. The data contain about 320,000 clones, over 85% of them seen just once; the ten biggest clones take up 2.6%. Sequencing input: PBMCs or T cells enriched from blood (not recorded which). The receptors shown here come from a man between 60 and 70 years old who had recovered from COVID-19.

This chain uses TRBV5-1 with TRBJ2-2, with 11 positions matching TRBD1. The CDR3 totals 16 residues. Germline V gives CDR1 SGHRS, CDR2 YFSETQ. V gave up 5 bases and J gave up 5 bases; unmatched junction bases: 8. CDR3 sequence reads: CASSHGQGAWTGELFF. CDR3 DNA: TGCGCCAGCAGTCATGGACAGGGGGCTTGGACCGGGGAGCTGTTTTTT. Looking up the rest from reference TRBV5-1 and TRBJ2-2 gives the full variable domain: KAGVTQTPRYLIKTRGQQVTLSCSPISGHRSVSWYQQTPGQGLQFLFEYFSETQRNKGNFPGRFSGRQFSNSRSEMNVSTLELGDSALYLCASSHGQGAWTGELFFGEGSRLTVL.

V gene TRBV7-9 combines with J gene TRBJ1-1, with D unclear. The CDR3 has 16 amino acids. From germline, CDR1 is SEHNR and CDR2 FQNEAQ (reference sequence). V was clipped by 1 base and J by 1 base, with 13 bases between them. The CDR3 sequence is CASSLGAVTENTEAFF. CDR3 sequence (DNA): TGTGCCAGCAGCTTAGGCGCTGTCACAGAGAACACTGAAGCTTTCTTT.

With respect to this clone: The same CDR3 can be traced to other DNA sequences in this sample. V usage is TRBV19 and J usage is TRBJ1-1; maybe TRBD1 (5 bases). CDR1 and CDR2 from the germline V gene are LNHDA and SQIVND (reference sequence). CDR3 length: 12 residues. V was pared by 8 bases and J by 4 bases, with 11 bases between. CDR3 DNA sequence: TGTGCCAGTCGCGGGGGAAGCACTGAAGCTTTCTTT. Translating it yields CASRGGSTEAFF.

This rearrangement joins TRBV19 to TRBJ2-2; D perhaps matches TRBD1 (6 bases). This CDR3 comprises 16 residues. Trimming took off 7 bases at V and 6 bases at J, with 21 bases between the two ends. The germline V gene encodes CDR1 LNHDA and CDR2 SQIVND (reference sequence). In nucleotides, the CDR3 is TGTGCCAGTAACGGTAGAAGGAACAGGGAGTCCGGGGAGCTGTTTTTT. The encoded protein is CASNGRRNRESGELFF.

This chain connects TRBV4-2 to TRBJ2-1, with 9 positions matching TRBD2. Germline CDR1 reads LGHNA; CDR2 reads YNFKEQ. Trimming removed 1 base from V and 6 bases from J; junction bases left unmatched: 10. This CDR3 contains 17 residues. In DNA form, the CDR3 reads TGTGCCAGCAGCCAAGCGCGCTGGGGACTAGCAGGCAATGAGCAGTTCTTC. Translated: CASSQARWGLAGNEQFF.

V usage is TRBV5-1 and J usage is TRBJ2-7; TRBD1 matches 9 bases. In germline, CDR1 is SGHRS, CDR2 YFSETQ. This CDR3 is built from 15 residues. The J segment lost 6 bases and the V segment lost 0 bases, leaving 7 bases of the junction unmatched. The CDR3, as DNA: TGCGCCAGCAGCTTGGGTTCCGGACAGGGGTCCGAGCAGTACTTC. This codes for CASSLGSGQGSEQYF.

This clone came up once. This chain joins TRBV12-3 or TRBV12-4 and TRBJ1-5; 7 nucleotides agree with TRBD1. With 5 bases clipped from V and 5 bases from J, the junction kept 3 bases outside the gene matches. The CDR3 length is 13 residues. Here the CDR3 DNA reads TGTGCCAGCAGTGACAGGGCATATCAGCCCCAGCATTTT. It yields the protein CASSDRAYQPQHF.

In DNA form, the CDR3 reads TGTGCCAGCAGTGAATTATTAGCCATGAACACTGAAGCTTTCTTT. Its translation is CASSELLAMNTEAFF. This chain connects TRBV6-1 to TRBJ1-1, with D hard to call. Germline V gene lookup returns CDR1 MNHNS and CDR2 SASEGT. The CDR3 sequence is 15 residues long. The V end lost 2 bases, the J end lost 0 bases, and 10 bases lay between the germline ends.

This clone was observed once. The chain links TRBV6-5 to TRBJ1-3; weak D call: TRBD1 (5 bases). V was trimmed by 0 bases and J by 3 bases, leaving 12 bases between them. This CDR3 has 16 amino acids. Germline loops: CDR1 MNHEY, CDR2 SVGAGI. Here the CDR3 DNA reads TGTGCCAGCAGTTACTCGAGAAGGGGAGGTGGAAACACCATATATTTT. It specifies CASSYSRRGGGNTIYF.

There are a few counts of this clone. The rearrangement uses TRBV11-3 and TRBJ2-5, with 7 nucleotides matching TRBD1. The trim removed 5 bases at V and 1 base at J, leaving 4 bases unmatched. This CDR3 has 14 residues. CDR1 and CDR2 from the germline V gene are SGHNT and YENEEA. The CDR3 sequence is CASSTQGLQETQYF. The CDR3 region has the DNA TGTGCCAGCAGCACACAGGGGCTCCAAGAGACCCAGTACTTC.

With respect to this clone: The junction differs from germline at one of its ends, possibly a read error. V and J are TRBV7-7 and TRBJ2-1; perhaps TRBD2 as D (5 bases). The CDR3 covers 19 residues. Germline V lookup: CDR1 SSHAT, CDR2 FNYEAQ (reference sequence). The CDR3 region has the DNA TGTGCTAGCAGCAACAGACGAGAGAGACACGGCGGGCACTACAATGAGCAGTTCTTC. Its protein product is CASSNRRERHGGHYNEQFF.

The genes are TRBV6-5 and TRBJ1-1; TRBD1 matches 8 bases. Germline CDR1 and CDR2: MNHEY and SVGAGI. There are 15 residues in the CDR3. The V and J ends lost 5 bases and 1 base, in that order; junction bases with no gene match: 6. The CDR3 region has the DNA TGTGCCAGCAGTAGCAGGGGGCCTGAGAACACTGAAGCTTTCTTT. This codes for CASSSRGPENTEAFF.

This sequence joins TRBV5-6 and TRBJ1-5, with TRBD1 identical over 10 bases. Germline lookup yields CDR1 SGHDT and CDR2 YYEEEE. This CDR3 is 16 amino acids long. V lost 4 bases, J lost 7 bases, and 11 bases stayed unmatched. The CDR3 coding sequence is TGTGCCAGCAGCCTCGGGACAGGGGCGGTTTGGCAGCCCCAGCATTTT. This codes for CASSLGTGAVWQPQHF.

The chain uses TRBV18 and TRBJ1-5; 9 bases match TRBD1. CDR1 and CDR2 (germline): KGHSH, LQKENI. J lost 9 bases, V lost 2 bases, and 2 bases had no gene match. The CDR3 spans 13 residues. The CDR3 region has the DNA TGTGCCAGCTCACCAGGGGACAGGGTGCCCCAGCATTTT. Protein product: CASSPGDRVPQHF. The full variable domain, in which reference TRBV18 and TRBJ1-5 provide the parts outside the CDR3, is NAGVMQNPRHLVRRRGQEARLRCSPMKGHSHVYWYRQLPEEGLKFMVYLQKENIIDESGMPKERFSAEFPKEGPSILRIQQVVRGDSAAYFCASSPGDRVPQHFGDGTRLSIL.

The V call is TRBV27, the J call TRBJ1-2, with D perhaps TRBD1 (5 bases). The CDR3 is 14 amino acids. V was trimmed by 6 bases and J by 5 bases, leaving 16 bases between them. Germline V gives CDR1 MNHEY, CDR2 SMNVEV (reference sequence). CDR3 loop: CASSPGNGGYGYTF. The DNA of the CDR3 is TGTGCCAGCAGCCCAGGGAACGGGGGTTATGGCTACACCTTC.

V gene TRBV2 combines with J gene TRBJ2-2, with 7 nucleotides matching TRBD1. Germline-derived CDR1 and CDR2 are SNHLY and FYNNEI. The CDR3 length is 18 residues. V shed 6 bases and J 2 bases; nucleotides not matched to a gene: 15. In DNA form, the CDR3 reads TGTGCCAGCAGGCACAGGGGCGCAGGGTTGGATAACACCGGGGAGCTGTTTTTT. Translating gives CASRHRGAGLDNTGELFF. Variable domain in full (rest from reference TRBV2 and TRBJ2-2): EPEVTQTPSHQVTQMGQEVILRCVPISNHLYFYWYRQILGQKVEFLVSFYNNEISEKSEIFDDQFSVERPDGSNFTLKIRSTKLEDSAMYFCASRHRGAGLDNTGELFFGEGSRLTVL.

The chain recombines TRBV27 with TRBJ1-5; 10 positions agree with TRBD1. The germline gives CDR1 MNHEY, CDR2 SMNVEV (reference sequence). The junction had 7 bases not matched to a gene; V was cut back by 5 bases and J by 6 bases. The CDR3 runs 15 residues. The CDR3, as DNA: TGTGCCAGCAGTATGGGGACAGGGGTGATTCAGCCCCAGCATTTT. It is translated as CASSMGTGVIQPQHF.

CDR3 sequence (DNA): TGTGCCAGCAGTTTATCCGGGACAGACTTCCCTTATAGCAATCAGCCCCAGCATTTT. Translated, it gives CASSLSGTDFPYSNQPQHF. The genes are TRBV27 and TRBJ1-5; 7 positions match TRBD1. V was clipped by 0 bases and J by 0 bases; unmatched bases: 11. The CDR3 is 19 residues long. CDR1 and CDR2 (germline): MNHEY, SMNVEV (reference sequence).

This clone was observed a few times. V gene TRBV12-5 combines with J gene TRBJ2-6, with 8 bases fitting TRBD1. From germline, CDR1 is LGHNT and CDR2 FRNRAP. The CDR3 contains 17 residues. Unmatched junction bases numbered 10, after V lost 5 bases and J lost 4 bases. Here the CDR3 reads CASGRAQGQAGANVLTF. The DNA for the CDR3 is TGTGCTAGTGGTCGCGCCCAGGGACAGGCCGGGGCCAACGTCCTGACTTTC.